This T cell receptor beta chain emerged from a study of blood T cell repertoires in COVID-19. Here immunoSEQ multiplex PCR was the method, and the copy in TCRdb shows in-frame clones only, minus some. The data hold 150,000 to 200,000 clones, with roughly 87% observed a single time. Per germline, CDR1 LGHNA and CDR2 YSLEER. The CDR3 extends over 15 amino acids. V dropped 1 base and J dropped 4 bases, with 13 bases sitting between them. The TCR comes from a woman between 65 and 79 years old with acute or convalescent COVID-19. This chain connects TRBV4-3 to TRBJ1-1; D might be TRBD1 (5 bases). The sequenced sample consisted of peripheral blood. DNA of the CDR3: TGCGCCAGCAGCCAAGCCCCAGGGTTAGCCACTGAAGCTTTCTTT. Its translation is CASSQAPGLATEAFF.